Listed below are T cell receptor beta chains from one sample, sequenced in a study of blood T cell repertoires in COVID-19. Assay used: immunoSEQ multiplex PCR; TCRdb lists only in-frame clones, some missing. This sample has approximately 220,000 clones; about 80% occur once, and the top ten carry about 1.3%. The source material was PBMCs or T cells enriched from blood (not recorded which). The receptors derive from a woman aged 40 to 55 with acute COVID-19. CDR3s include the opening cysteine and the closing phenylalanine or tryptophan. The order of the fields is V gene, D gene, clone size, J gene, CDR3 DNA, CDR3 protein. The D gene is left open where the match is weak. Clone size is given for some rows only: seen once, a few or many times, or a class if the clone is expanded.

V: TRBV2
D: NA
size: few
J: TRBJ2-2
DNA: TGTGCCAGCAGTGGACGAGGGGGCGGGGAGCTGTTTTTT
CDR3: CASSGRGGGELFF

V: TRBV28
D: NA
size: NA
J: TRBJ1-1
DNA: TGTGCCAGCAGTCCGGGACACGGCTACACTGAAGCTTTCTTT
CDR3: CASSPGHGYTEAFF

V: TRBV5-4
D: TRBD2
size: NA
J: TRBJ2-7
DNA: TGTGCCAGCAGCTTTACTAGCGGGAGCAACGAGCAGTACTTC
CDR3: CASSFTSGSNEQYF

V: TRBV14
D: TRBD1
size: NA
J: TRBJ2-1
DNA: TGTGCCAGCAGCCTTCGACAGGGAATGAACAATGAGCAGTTCTTC
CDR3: CASSLRQGMNNEQFF

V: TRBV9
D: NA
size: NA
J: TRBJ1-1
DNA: TGTGCCAGCAGCGTTTTAGCCGGGGGGGTTGGTACTGAAGCTTTCTTT
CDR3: CASSVLAGGVGTEAFF

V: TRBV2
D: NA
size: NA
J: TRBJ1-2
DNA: TGTGCCAGCAAAGCCCGGGGGGCCTCCTATGGCTACACCTTC
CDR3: CASKARGASYGYTF

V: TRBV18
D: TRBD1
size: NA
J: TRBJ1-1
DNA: TGTGCCAGCTCTCGAGAACAGGGGAAAAACACTGAAGCTTTCTTT
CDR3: CASSREQGKNTEAFF

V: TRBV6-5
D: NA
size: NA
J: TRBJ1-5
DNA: TGTGCCAGAGACGAGGCCTATAGCAATCAGCCCCAGCATTTT
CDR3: CARDEAYSNQPQHF

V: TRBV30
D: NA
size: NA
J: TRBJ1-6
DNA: TGTGCCTGGAGTACCGCAGGCCGCAATTCACCCCTCCACTTT
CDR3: CAWSTAGRNSPLHF

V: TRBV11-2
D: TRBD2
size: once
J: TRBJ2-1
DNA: TGTGCCAGCAGCGCCCTCGGGAGGGGCGGGCAGTTCTTC
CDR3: CASSALGRGGQFF

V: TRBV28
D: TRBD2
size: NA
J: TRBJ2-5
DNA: TGTGCCAGCAGTTTCCCACTAACCCCGACTAGCGCGAAAGAGACCCAGTACTTC
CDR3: CASSFPLTPTSAKETQYF

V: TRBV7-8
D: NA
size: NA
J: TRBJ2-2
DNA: TGTGCCAGCAGCTTAGGCAGGGTTCACACCGGGGAGCTGTTTTTT
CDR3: CASSLGRVHTGELFF

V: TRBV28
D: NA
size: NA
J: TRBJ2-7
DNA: TGTGCCAGCCGATCGGGGAGCTCCTACGAGCAGTACTTC
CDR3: CASRSGSSYEQYF

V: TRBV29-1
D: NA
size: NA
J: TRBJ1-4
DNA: TGCAGCGTTGATGTGGGCCAGGGTGAAAAACTGTTTTTT
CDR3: CSVDVGQGEKLFF

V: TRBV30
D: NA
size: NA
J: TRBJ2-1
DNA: TGTGCCTGGAGTGCATTGGGTTCGGGGAAGAACTACAATGAGCAGTTCTTC
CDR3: CAWSALGSGKNYNEQFF

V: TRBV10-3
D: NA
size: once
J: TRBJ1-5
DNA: TGTGCCACGGGGGGGATTAATCAGCCCCAGCATTTT
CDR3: CATGGINQPQHF

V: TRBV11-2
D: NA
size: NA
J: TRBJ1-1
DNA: TGTGCCAGCAGCCCAACCCGGGGGGTCGACACTGAAGCTTTCTTT
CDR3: CASSPTRGVDTEAFF

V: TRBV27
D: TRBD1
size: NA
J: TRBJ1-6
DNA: TGTGCCAGCACTCCCGAGGCACAGGGGGTGGCACCCCTCCACTTT
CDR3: CASTPEAQGVAPLHF

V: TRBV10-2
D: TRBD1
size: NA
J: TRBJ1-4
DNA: TGCGCCAGCAGTGAGGCAGGGGGCCGGAATGAAAAACTGTTTTTT
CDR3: CASSEAGGRNEKLFF

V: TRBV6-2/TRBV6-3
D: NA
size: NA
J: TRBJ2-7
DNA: TGTGCCAGCAGCCGCACATCCTCCTACGAGCAGTACTTC
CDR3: CASSRTSSYEQYF

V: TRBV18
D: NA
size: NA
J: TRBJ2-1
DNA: TGTGCCAGCTCACCTACAGGGTCCCACAATGAGCAGTTCTTC
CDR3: CASSPTGSHNEQFF

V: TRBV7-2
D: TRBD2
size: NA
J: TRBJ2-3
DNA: TGTGCCAGCAGCATTCGATTCGGACTAGCGGGGGGCACAGATACGCAGTATTTT
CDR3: CASSIRFGLAGGTDTQYF

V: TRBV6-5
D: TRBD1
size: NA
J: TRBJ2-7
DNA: TGTGCCGTACACAGGGGCCCCGACTACGAGCAGTACTTC
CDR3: CAVHRGPDYEQYF

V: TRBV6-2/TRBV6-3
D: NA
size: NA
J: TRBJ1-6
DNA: TGTGCCAGCAGTTACTCATCGGCGGCCTCTAATTCACCCCTCCACTTT
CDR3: CASSYSSAASNSPLHF

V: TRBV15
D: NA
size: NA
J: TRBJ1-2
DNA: TGTGCCACCAATCTCTCCCTCCAAGAAAACTCTGGCTACACCTTC
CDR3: CATNLSLQENSGYTF

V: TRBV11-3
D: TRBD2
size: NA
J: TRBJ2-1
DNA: TGTGCCAGCAGCCCCCGTTCAAGCGGGGGCGGGGCCTACAATGAGCAGTTCTTC
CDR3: CASSPRSSGGGAYNEQFF